Listed here is a single TCR beta chain. Its specificity is unknown. TCR alpha and beta CDR3 regions were amplified from RNA using iRepertoire nested multiplex PCR. Each CDR3 protein is one row after TCRdb ran MiXCR on the multiplex PCR reads. This sample has roughly 350,000 distinct CDR3 sequences, with about 40% found just once. The sample originates from a study of glioma-infiltrating T cells. The wider study: Glioma patients had dexamethasone for six or fewer days before surgery.

The CDR3 is 13 amino acids. The germline V gene encodes CDR1 KGHSY and CDR2 FQNENV. Between the trimmed V and J ends, which lost 5 bases and 5 bases, there was a span of 9 bases. General study findings and limits: Signature shared blood CDR3 motifs were enriched in low-divergence and depleted in high-divergence patients. Gliomas, especially low-grade, showed above-expected tissue-blood divergence; non-neoplastic patients showed below.

Sequencing was carried out using glioma tissue, nonneoplastic brain tissue, or PBMCs (not recorded which). The J gene is TRBJ1-4, the V gene TRBV16; D may be TRBD1 (5 bases). The TCR was taken from a human donor with low-grade glioma or glioblastoma, undergoing nonglioma brain surgery, or in good health (not recorded which). The CDR3 DNA follows: TGTGCCAGCAGCAATGGACAAAATGAAAAACTGTTTTTT. As protein: CASSNGQNEKLFF.